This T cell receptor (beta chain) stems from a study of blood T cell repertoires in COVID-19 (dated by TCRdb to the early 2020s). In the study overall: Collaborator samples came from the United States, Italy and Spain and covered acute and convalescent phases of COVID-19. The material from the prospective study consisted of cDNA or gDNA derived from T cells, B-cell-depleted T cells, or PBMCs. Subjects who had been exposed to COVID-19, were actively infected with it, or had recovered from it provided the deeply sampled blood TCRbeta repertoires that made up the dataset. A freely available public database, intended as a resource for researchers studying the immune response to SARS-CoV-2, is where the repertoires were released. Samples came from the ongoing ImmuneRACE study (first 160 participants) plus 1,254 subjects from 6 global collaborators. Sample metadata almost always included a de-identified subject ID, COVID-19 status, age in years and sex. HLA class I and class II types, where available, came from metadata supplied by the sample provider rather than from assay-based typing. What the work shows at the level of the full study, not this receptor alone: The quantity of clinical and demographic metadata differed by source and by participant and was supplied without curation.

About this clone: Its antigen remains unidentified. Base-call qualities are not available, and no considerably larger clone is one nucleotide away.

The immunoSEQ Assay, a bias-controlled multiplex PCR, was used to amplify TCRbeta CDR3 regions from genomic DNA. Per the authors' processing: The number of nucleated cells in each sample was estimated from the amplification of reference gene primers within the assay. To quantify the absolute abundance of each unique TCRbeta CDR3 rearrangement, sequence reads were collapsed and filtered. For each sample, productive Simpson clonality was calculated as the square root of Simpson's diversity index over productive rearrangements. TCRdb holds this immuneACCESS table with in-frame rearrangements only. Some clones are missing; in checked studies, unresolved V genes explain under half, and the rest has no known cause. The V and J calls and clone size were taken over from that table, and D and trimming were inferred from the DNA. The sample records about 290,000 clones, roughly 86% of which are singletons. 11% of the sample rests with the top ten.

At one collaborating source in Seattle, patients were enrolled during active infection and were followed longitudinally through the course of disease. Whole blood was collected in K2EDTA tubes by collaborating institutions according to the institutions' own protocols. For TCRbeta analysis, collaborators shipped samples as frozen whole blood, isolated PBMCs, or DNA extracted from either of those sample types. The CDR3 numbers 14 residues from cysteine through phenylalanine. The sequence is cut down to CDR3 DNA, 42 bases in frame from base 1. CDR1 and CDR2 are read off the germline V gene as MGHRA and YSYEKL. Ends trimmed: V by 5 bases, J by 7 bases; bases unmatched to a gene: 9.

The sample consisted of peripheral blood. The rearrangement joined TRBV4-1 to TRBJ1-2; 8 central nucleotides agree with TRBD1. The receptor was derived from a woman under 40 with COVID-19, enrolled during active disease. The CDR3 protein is CASSTQGVFSGYTF. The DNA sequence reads TGCGCCAGCAGCACACAGGGGGTTTTCTCTGGCTACACCTTC.